Below, one TCR beta chain is given with its context. Germline V gene data show CDR1 as LGHDT and CDR2 as YNNKEL (reference sequence). The CDR3 extends over 15 amino acids. Germline trimming cut 4 bases from V and 1 base from J; bases unmatched to any gene: 4. The data originate from a study of blood T cell repertoires in COVID-19. Participants, about 18 to 90 years old, spanned under 30 US areas. TCRdb keeps only in-frame clones here, not all; method: immunoSEQ multiplex PCR. Here the sample spans roughly 180,000 clones, approximately 80% being singletons. The rearrangement uses TRBV3-1 (or the pseudogene TRBV3-2) and TRBJ1-5, with TRBD1 matching over 7 bases. The sequence derives from a man aged 55-75 years who had been exposed to COVID-19. Sequenced: PBMCs or T cells enriched from blood (not recorded which). The DNA of the CDR3 is TGTGCCAGCAGCCGGACAGGACGAAGCAATCAGCCCCAGCATTTT. Translation: CASSRTGRSNQPQHF.